The clone carrying this T cell receptor beta chain showed up just a few times. Its target is not known. The data derive from a study of vaccination effects on CD4 cells after COVID-19. Researchers isolated CD4+ T cells once less than 13 days of culture had elapsed. SARS-CoV-2 infection was confirmed by PCR in the person between March and December 2020. Each person got two doses of an mRNA SARS-CoV-2 vaccine, BNT162b2 or mRNA-1273. Regarding the study as a whole: By a late point after vaccination, infection- and vaccine-induced clones had shrunk markedly through clonal contraction. Convalescents' post-vaccination spike-reactive clones were chiefly new, vaccine-induced ones.

V was clipped by 1 base and J by 10 bases; unmatched bases: 5. Germline assignment: CDR1 LGHDT and CDR2 YNNKEL (reference sequence). The CDR3 is 13 residues long. TCRdb keeps only in-frame clones here, not all; method: immunoSEQ multiplex PCR. The sample contains 40,000 to 45,000 clones, less than 85% of which appear only once. The input for sequencing was CD4+ T cells from PBMCs cultured without peptide, taken after COVID-19 vaccination. The chain has TRBV3-1 (or the pseudogene TRBV3-2) and TRBJ1-1; 8 nucleotides line up with TRBD1. This receptor was identified in a human donor who had a prior SARS-CoV-2 infection. CDR3 residues: CASSQVPGGPAFF. The CDR3 DNA sequence: TGTGCCAGCAGCCAAGTTCCAGGGGGCCCAGCTTTCTTT.